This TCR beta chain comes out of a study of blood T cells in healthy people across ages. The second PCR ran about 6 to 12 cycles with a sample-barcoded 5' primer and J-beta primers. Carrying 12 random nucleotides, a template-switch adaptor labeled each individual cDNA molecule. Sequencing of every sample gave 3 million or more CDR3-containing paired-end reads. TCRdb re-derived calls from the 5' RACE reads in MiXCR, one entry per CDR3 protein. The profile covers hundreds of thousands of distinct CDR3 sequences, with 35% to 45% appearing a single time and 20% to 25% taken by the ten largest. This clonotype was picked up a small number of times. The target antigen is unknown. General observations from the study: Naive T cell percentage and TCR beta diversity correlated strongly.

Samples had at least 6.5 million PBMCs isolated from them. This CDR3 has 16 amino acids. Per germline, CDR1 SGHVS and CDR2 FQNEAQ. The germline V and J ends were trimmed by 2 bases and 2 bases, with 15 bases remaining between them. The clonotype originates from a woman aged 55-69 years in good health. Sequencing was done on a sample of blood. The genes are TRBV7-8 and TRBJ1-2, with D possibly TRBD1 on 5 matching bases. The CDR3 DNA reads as TGTGCCAGCAGCTTATTCAGACAGAATGACAACTATGGCTACACCTTC. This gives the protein CASSLFRQNDNYGYTF.